Following are 9 T cell receptor beta chains from one sample sequenced in a study of breast tumors, draining lymph nodes, adjacent tissues. Axillary draining lymph nodes of breast cancer patients supplied the node samples. TCRdb processed the multiplex PCR reads anew with MiXCR; each CDR3 protein has one entry. The table includes about 170,000 distinct CDR3 sequences, about 30% detected once. The sequenced material came from axillary lymph node tissue. The origin of the receptors is a female donor with breast cancer. Some clones in this sample may be carry-over from other donors' samples.

In its sample, this clonotype was seen many times. The genes are TRBV24-1 and TRBJ2-7; tentatively, D is TRBD1 (6 bases). The CDR3 has 16 residues. V dropped 2 bases and J dropped 2 bases, with 15 bases sitting between them. Germline values: CDR1 KGHDR, CDR2 SFDVKD. CDR3 DNA sequence: TGTGCCACCAGTGATTCGGGACACAATCTCCCCTACGAGCAGTACTTC. Amino acids: CATSDSGHNLPYEQYF.

This clonotype was recorded many times. This chain uses TRBV11-2 with TRBJ2-3, with 7 nucleotides matching TRBD2. CDR3 length: 14 amino acids. V shed 5 bases, J shed 5 bases, and the junction held 7 bases outside the gene matches. The germline V gene has CDR1 SGHAT and CDR2 FQNNGV. The CDR3 is CASSPIAGVDTQYF. The CDR3, as DNA: TGTGCCAGCAGCCCAATAGCGGGTGTAGATACGCAGTATTTT.

Many counts were recorded for this clonotype. The chain has TRBV7-9 and TRBJ1-1, with 8 bases that match TRBD1. Trimming took 0 bases from V and 5 from J; bases not matched to a gene: 5. The CDR3 loop spans 15 amino acids. Looked up from germline, CDR1 is SEHNR and CDR2 is FQNEAQ (reference sequence). CDR3 nucleotides: TGTGCCAGCAGCTTAGCACGGACAGGGAGGACTGAAGCTTTCTTT. As protein: CASSLARTGRTEAFF.

Regarding this clonotype: One end of the junction does not line up with germline, which may come from a read error. The rearrangement joins TRBV9 to TRBJ2-7, with D unclear. The CDR3 runs 15 residues. Germline-derived CDR1 and CDR2 are SGDLS and YYNGEE. The CDR3 coding sequence is TGTGCCAGCTCTTCAGGTGGCTCCAATCCCTACGAGCGGTACTTC. This encodes CASSSGGSNPYERYF.

This clonotype was seen just once. V and J are TRBV7-6 and TRBJ1-3; D is unresolved. This CDR3 has 14 amino acids. Trimming removed 0 bases at V and 7 bases at J, with 10 bases between. Germline V lookup: CDR1 SGHVS, CDR2 FNYEAQ. CDR3 nucleotides: TGTGCCAGCAGCTTAGCGCCGACATCGAACACCATATATTTT. This gives the protein CASSLAPTSNTIYF.

Comment on this clonotype: A much larger clone is a single base away; this may be a read error. The J gene is TRBJ2-3, the V gene TRBV7-2, with 8 bases that match TRBD2. The CDR3 contains 17 residues. The germline V gene encodes CDR1 SGHTA and CDR2 FQGNSA. CDR3 bases: TGTGCCAGCAGCTTGGACAAAACCGGGAGGGGCACAGATCCGCAGTATTTT. It yields the protein CASSLDKTGRGTDPQYF.

This clonotype was recorded at least ten times. The junction departs from germline at one end; a sequencing error may be responsible. The chain uses TRBV7-7 and TRBJ2-5; D gene ambiguous. The CDR3 is 13 residues long. Germline V CDR1 and CDR2: SSHAT, FNYEAQ (reference sequence). The chain's CDR3 is CASSLYIAETQYF. CDR3 nucleotide sequence: TGTGCTAGCAGCTTATACATCGCAGAGACCCAGTACTTC.

This clonotype showed up just a few times. A much larger clone lies a single base off, so this may be a read error. The chain recombines TRBV20-1 with TRBJ2-7, with a weak D call TRBD2 (5 bases). Germline-derived CDR1 and CDR2 are DFQATT and SNEGSKA (reference sequence). The CDR3 length is 12 residues. The CDR3 loop is CSFDQTGNEPYF. The CDR3 DNA follows: TGCAGTTTCGATCAAACGGGGAACGAGCCGTACTTC.

Worth noting for this clonotype: A much larger clone differs by one base, so this may be a read error. Here the CDR3 omits its conserved ending phenylalanine or tryptophan, so a read error is the likely source. This chain joins TRBV7-8 and TRBJ2-5, with TRBD2 matching 10 bases. The CDR3 sequence is 14 residues long. Germline trimming cut 7 bases from V and 2 bases from J; bases unmatched to any gene: 4. Germline assignment: CDR1 SGHVS and CDR2 FQNEAQ. The CDR3 sequence is CASTFSGRQETQYP. The CDR3 DNA sequence: TGTGCCAGCACCTTTAGCGGGAGGCAAGAGACCCAGTACCCC.